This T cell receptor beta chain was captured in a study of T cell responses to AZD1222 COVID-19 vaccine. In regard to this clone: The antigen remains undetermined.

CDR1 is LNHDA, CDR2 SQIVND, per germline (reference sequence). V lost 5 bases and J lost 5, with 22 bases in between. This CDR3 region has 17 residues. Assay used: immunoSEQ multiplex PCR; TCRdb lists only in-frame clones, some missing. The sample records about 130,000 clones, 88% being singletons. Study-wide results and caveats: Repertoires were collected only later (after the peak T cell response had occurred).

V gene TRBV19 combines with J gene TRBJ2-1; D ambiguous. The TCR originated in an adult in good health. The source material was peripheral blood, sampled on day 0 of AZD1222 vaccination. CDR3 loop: CASSSRLSYRQNNEQFF. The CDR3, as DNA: TGTGCCAGTAGTTCCCGACTCTCCTACCGTCAAAACAATGAGCAGTTCTTC. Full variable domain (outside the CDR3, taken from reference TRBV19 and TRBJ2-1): DGGITQSPKYLFRKEGQNVTLSCEQNLNHDAMYWYRQDPGQGLRLIYYSQIVNDFQKGDIAEGYSVSREKKESFPLTVTSAQKNPTAFYLCASSSRLSYRQNNEQFFGPGTRLTVL.